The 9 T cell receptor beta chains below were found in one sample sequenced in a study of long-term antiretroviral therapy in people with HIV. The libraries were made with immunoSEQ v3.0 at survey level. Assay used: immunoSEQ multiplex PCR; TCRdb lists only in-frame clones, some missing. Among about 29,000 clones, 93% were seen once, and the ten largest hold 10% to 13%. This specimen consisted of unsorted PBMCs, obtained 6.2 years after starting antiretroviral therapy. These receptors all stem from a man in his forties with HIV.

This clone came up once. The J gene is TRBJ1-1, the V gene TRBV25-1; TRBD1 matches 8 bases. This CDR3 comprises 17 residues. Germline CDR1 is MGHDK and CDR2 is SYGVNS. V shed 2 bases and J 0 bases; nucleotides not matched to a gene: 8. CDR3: CASSERRTGSMNTEAFF. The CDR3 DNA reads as TGTGCCAGCAGTGAACGAAGGACAGGGTCCATGAACACTGAAGCTTTCTTT.

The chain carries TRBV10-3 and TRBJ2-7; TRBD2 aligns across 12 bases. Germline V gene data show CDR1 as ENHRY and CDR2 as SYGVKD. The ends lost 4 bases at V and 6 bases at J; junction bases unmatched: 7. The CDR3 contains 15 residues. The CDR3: CAISGQTSGSLEQYF. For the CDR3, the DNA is TGTGCCATCAGTGGTCAGACTAGCGGGAGTCTCGAGCAGTACTTC.

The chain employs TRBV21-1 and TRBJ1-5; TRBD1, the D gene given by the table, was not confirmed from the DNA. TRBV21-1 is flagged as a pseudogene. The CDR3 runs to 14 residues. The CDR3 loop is CASKHRDTDQPQHF. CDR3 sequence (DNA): TGTGCCAGCAAACACCGGGACACTGATCAGCCCCAGCATTTT.

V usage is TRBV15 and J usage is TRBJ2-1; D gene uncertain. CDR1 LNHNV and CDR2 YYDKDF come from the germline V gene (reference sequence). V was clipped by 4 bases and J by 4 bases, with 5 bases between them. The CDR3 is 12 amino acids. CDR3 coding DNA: TGTGCCACCAGCAAAGGGTACAATGAGCAGTTCTTC. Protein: CATSKGYNEQFF.

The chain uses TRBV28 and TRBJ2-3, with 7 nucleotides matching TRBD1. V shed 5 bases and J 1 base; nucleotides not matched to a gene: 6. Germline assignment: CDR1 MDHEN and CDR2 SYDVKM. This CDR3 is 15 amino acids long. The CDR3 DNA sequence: TGTGCCAGCAGTCCAACGACAGGGCGCACAGATACGCAGTATTTT. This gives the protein CASSPTTGRTDTQYF.

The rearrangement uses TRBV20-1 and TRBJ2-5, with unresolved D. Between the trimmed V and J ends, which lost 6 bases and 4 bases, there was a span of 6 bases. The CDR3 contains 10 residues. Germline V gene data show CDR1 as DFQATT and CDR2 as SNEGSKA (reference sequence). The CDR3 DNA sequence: TGCAGTGCGAGAAGAGAGACCCAGTACTTC. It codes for CSARRETQYF.

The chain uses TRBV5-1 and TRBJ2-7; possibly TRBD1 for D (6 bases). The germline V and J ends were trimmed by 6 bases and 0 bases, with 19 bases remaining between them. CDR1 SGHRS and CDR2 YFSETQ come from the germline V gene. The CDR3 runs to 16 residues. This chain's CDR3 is CASTLYQGYTSYEQYF. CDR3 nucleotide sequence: TGCGCCAGCACCCTATATCAGGGGTATACCTCCTACGAGCAGTACTTC.

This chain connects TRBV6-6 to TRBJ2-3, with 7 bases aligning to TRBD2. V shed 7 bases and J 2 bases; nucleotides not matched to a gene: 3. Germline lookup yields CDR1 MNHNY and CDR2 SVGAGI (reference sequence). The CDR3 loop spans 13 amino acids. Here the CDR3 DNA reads TGTGCCAGCACAGCGGGGTCCACAGATACGCAGTATTTT. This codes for CASTAGSTDTQYF.

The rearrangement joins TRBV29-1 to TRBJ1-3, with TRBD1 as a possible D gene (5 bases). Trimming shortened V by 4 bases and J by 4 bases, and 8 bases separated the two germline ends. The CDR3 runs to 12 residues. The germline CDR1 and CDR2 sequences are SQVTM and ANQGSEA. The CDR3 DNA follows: TGCAGCGTTGTCCGGGGCGGAAACACCATATATTTT. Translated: CSVVRGGNTIYF. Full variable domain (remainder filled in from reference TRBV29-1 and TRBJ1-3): SAVISQKPSRDICQRGTSLTIQCQVDSQVTMMFWYRQQPGQSLTLIATANQGSEATYESGFVIDKFPISRPNLTFSTLTVSNMSPEDSSIYLCSVVRGGNTIYFGEGSWLTVV.